Reported below is one T cell receptor (beta chain). The PCR contained 60 Vbeta and 13 Jbeta primers. The table came from immunoSEQ multiplex PCR; TCRdb's copy has only in-frame clones and leaves some out. The top ten hold approximately 17% of the sample, which has 70,000 to 90,000 clones, more than 65% seen once. The data were obtained in a study of cytomegalovirus exposure and HLA in healthy donors. Germline V gene lookup returns CDR1 MNHNS and CDR2 SASEGT. The CDR3 runs to 15 residues. Trimming took off 1 base at V and 0 bases at J, with 7 bases between the two ends. The chain combines TRBV6-1 with TRBJ1-3, with D hard to call. The sequenced sample was PBMCs. The source of this sequence is a man in his 70s in good health and CMV-seropositive. CDR3 nucleotide sequence: TGTGCCAGCAGTGAAGACAGAATCTCTGGAAACACCATATATTTT. It codes for CASSEDRISGNTIYF.